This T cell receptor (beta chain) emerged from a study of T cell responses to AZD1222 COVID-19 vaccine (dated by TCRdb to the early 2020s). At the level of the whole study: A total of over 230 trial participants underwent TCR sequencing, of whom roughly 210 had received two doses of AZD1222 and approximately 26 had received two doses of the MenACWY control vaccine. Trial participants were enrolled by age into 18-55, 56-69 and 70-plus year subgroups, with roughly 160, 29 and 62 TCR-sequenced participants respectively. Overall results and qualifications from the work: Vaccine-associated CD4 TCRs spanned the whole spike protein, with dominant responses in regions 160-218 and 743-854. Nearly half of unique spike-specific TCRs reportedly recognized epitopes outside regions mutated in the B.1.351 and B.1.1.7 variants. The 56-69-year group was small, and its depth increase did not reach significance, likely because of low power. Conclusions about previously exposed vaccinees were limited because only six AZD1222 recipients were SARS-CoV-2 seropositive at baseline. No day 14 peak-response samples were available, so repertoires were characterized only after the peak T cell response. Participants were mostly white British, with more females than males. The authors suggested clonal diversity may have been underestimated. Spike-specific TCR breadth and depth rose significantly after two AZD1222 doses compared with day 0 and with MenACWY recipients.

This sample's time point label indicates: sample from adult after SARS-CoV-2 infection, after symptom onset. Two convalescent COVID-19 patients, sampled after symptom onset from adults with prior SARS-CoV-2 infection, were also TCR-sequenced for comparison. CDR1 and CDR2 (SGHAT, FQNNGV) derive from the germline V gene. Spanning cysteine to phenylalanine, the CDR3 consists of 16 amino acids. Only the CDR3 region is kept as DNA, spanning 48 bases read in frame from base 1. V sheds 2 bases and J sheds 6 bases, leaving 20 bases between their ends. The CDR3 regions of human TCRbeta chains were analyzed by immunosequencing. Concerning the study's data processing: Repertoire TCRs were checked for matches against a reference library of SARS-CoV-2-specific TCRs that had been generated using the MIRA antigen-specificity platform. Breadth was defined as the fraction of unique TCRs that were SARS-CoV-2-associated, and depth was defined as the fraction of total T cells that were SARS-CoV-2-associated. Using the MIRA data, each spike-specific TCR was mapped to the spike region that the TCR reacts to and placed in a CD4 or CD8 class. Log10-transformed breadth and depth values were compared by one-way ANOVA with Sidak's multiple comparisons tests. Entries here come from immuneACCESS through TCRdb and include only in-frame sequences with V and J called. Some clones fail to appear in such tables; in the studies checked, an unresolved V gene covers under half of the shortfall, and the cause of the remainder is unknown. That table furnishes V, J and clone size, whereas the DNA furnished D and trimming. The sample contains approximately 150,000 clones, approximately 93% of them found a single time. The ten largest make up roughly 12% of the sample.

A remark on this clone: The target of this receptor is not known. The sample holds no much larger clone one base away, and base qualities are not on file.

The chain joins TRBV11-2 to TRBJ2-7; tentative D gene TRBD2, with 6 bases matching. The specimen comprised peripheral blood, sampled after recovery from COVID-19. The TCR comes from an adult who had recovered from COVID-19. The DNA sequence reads TGTGCCAGCAGCTTAACCGGGACTCAGCCCGCGGGCGAGCAGTACTTC. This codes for CASSLTGTQPAGEQYF.